This TCR beta chain was captured in a study of CD8+ T cells in alopecia areata. Study conclusions and caveats: The study found TCR sharing across patients less clear than in mice, possibly for HLA reasons. An increase in clonality over normal scalp was evident in lesional scalp, especially alopecia totalis/universalis.

TCR sequencing used cDNA made by reverse transcription of extracted RNA. The repertoire was sequenced with immunoSEQ multiplex PCR; TCRdb's copy has only in-frame clones and lacks some. The table records about 110,000 clones, roughly 55% of them present only once. Germline-derived CDR1 and CDR2 are SGHVS and FNYEAQ. This CDR3 is built from 15 residues. Trimming at V came to 5 bases and at J to 3 bases, leaving 9 bases not matched to a gene. A remark on this clone: The antigen is unknown.

This sequence originates from a human donor with alopecia areata. The rearrangement uses TRBV7-6 and TRBJ2-5; 7 bases align to TRBD2. The source material was NKG2D-low CD8+ T cells sorted from blood. In DNA form, the CDR3 reads TGTGCCAGCAGCCCTCATGCGGGAGAAAAAGAGACCCAGTACTTC. It yields the protein CASSPHAGEKETQYF.